One and the same sample provided the 17 T cell receptor beta chains below, sequenced in a study of T cells in Graves' hyperthyroidism and ophthalmopathy. TCR beta CDR3 regions were amplified from RNA transcripts. In the first-round RT-PCR of the TCR CDR3, the HTBI primer set was used. MiXCR, applied by TCRdb to the multiplex PCR reads, yields one record per CDR3 protein. Counted here are about 700,000 distinct CDR3 sequences, 14% occurring once; the ten biggest clones make up roughly a tenth. Material for sequencing was blood. These TCRs come from a woman in her late teens or twenties with Graves' hyperthyroidism.

CDR3 region: CASTLGLFQNTGELFF. The CDR3 DNA is TGTGCCAGCACCCTGGGTTTATTCCAAAACACCGGGGAGCTGTTTTTT. The chain has TRBV3-1 and TRBJ2-2, with D unclear. Trimming shortened V by 7 bases and J by 2 bases, and 17 bases separated the two germline ends. From germline, CDR1 is LGHDT and CDR2 YNNKEL (reference sequence). The CDR3 spans 16 residues.

The chain joins TRBV6-5 to TRBJ2-4; D possibly corresponds to TRBD1 (6 bases). This CDR3 contains 14 residues. Germline-derived CDR1 and CDR2 are MNHEY and SVGAGI. V shed 2 bases and J shed 2 bases, with 7 bases lying between them. CDR3 residues: CASSYRDTKNIQYF. The CDR3 region has the DNA TGTGCCAGCAGTTACCGGGACACCAAAAACATTCAGTACTTC.

This clonotype was picked up many times. The rearrangement joins TRBV28 to TRBJ2-5, with 8 nucleotides matching TRBD2. Germline V gene data show CDR1 as MDHEN and CDR2 as SYDVKM. V dropped 3 bases and J dropped 5; count of bases not matched to a gene: 5. The CDR3 extends over 14 amino acids. CDR3 bases: TGTGCCAGCAGTTTTTACCGCGGGGGGGAGACCCAGTACTTC. Translating gives CASSFYRGGETQYF.

This clonotype was counted a few times. The CDR3 DNA sequence: TGTGCCATCAGTGGACAGGGGGACACTGAAGCTTTCTTT. Its translation: CAISGQGDTEAFF. This chain uses TRBV10-3 with TRBJ1-1, with TRBD1 identical over 9 bases. The CDR3 loop spans 13 amino acids. The V gene's germline CDR1 is ENHRY and CDR2 SYGVKD. After removal of 4 bases from V and 3 bases from J, the junction contained 0 bases not matched to a gene.

In this sample, this clonotype turned up many times. As DNA, the CDR3 is TGTGCCTGGGGGGTGACAGTTATGAACACTGAAGCTTTCTTT. The encoded protein is CAWGVTVMNTEAFF. The chain uses TRBV30 and TRBJ1-1, with a tentative D call TRBD1 (5 bases). The CDR3 runs to 14 residues. V lost 5 bases, J lost 0 bases, and 13 bases lay in between. Germline CDR1 and CDR2: GTSNPN and SVGIG (reference sequence).

This clonotype was detected ten times or more. Here the CDR3 reads CASSERVYAYEQYF. The CDR3 region has the DNA TGTGCCAGCAGTGAGCGAGTCTATGCCTACGAGCAGTACTTC. This chain uses TRBV2 with TRBJ2-7; D is unclear. From germline, CDR1 is SNHLY and CDR2 FYNNEI. Trimming cost V 3 bases and J 2 bases, with 11 bases left between them. The CDR3 loop spans 14 amino acids.

This clonotype was observed at least ten times. The gene calls are TRBV4-1 and TRBJ2-5, with D tentatively TRBD1 (6 bases). Trimming took 5 bases from V and 2 from J, leaving 15 bases between them. CDR1 is MGHRA, CDR2 YSYEKL, per germline. The CDR3 is made up of 15 amino acids. The CDR3 nucleotides are TGCGCCAGCAGCGGTGGGCAGGGGCGACAAGAGACCCAGTACTTC. Protein sequence: CASSGGQGRQETQYF.

This clonotype has a count of ten or more. V and J are TRBV20-1 and TRBJ1-1; D gene unclear. Germline CDR1 is DFQATT and CDR2 is SNEGSKA (reference sequence). The V end was cut by 4 bases, the J end by 0 bases, with 6 bases between. The CDR3 has 12 amino acids. The CDR3 DNA reads TGCAGTGCTACCACAGTGAACACTGAAGCTTTCTTT. Its protein product is CSATTVNTEAFF.

This clonotype was observed a few times. The chain uses TRBV9 and TRBJ2-1, with TRBD1 identical over 7 bases. Germline V gives CDR1 SGDLS, CDR2 YYNGEE. With 4 bases clipped from V and 10 bases from J, the junction kept 5 bases outside the gene matches. The CDR3 length is 12 residues. This CDR3 is CASSPPGQEQFF. For the CDR3, the DNA is TGTGCCAGCAGCCCACCGGGACAGGAGCAGTTCTTC. The entire variable domain, with the rest obtained from reference TRBV9 and TRBJ2-1, is as follows: DSGVTQTPKHLITATGQRVTLRCSPRSGDLSVYWYQQSLDQGLQFLIQYYNGEERAKGNILERFSAQQFPDLHSELNLSSLELGDSALYFCASSPPGQEQFFGPGTRLTVL.

This clonotype was seen a handful of times. The chain links TRBV4-2 to TRBJ1-4; D ambiguous. The CDR3 runs 15 residues. The germline gives CDR1 LGHNA, CDR2 YNFKEQ. V lost 3 bases and J 5 bases, leaving 13 bases between the germline ends. CDR3 sequence reads: CASSQEDGRNEKLFF. In DNA form, the CDR3 reads TGTGCCAGCAGCCAGGAAGACGGGAGAAATGAAAAACTGTTTTTT.

J is TRBJ1-2 and V is TRBV19; D is unclear. Trimming took off 7 bases at V and 6 bases at J, with 18 bases between the two ends. Germline V gene sequence: CDR1 LNHDA, CDR2 SQIVND (reference sequence). The CDR3 runs to 14 residues. CDR3 bases: TGTGCCAGTACCAACCGCGGGGTAATAGATGGCTACACCTTC. It is translated as CASTNRGVIDGYTF.

V and J are TRBV4-2 and TRBJ2-3, with 7 bases matching TRBD2. The CDR3 is 19 residues long. CDR1 is LGHNA, CDR2 YNFKEQ, per germline. Germline trimming cut 4 bases from V and 4 bases from J; bases unmatched to any gene: 20. CDR3 sequence reads: CASSLTQVPRGSPPDTQYF. In DNA, the CDR3 is TGTGCCAGCAGCCTCACACAAGTTCCTCGCGGGAGCCCCCCAGATACGCAGTATTTT.

This chain links TRBV7-9 with TRBJ1-6; 8 bases map to TRBD1. Trimming cost V 5 bases and J 9 bases; bases outside gene matches: 12. There are 16 residues in the CDR3. The germline CDR1 and CDR2 sequences are SEHNR and FQNEAQ (reference sequence). CDR3 bases: TGTGCCAGCAGCCCCCCAGGACAGGGTTCTTCTTCACCCCTCCACTTT. It encodes CASSPPGQGSSSPLHF.

The rearrangement links TRBV18 to TRBJ2-2; TRBD2 is a possible D gene (5 bases). Trimming cost V 3 bases and J 6 bases, with 8 bases left between them. The CDR3 sequence is 13 residues long. Germline V CDR1 and CDR2: KGHSH, LQKENI. In nucleotides, the CDR3 is TGTGCCAGCTCACCGAGGGAAGCCGGGGAGCTGTTTTTT. It translates to CASSPREAGELFF.

This clonotype was detected many times. The rearrangement joins TRBV2 to TRBJ1-6; D unresolved. V lost 7 bases to trimming and J lost 5 bases, with 15 bases between them. Germline lookup yields CDR1 SNHLY and CDR2 FYNNEI. This CDR3 is built from 15 residues. As DNA, the CDR3 is TGTGCCAGCACCATAGGACGGCAAAATAATTCACCCCTCCACTTT. Translating gives CASTIGRQNNSPLHF.

In its sample, this clonotype was seen many times. V usage is TRBV2 and J usage is TRBJ1-5, with D tentatively TRBD1 (5 bases). CDR3 length: 14 amino acids. With 6 bases removed from V and 4 bases from J, the gap between germline ends came to 13 bases. Germline V lookup: CDR1 SNHLY, CDR2 FYNNEI. The DNA for the CDR3 is TGTGCCAGCAGGAAGATTGGGGGTAATCAGCCCCAGCATTTT. Amino acid sequence: CASRKIGGNQPQHF.

This clonotype has a count of ten or more. The chain has TRBV28 and TRBJ2-7; 9 nucleotides match TRBD1. Per germline, CDR1 MDHEN and CDR2 SYDVKM. Trimming at V came to 6 bases and at J to 5 bases, leaving 11 bases not matched to a gene. This CDR3 spans 15 amino acids. The CDR3 DNA follows: TGTGCCAGCAGACCTTTTGTGGGACAGGGTAACGAGCAGTACTTC. The encoded protein is CASRPFVGQGNEQYF.